Shown below are 32 T cell receptor beta chains from a single sample sequenced in a study of blood T cell repertoires in COVID-19. Measured with immunoSEQ multiplex PCR; TCRdb has only the in-frame clones, and not every one. In the table there are about 81,000 clones, 80% to 90% of which are singletons. Sequenced input: peripheral blood. The origin of the receptors is a woman of 80 years or more with active COVID-19.

The chain has TRBV3-1 (or the pseudogene TRBV3-2) and TRBJ2-3, with 9 bases that match TRBD2. Per germline, CDR1 LGHDT and CDR2 YNNKEL (reference sequence). Trimming at V came to 1 base and at J to 12 bases, leaving 5 bases not matched to a gene. This CDR3 spans 13 amino acids. The CDR3 DNA sequence: TGTGCCAGCAGCCAAGCCTTAGCGGGAGTTCAGTATTTT. Translating gives CASSQALAGVQYF.

The chain combines TRBV6-5 with TRBJ2-5; TRBD1 aligns across 8 bases. This CDR3 comprises 16 residues. Trimming cost V 0 bases and J 2 bases; bases outside gene matches: 5. Germline V lookup: CDR1 MNHEY, CDR2 SVGAGI. The CDR3 region has the DNA TGTGCCAGCAGTTACTCCTCAGGGGGCGGACAAGAGACCCAGTACTTC. Protein: CASSYSSGGGQETQYF.

This chain connects TRBV11-2 to TRBJ2-1, with D hard to call. The V gene's germline CDR1 is SGHAT and CDR2 FQNNGV. Trimming took 5 bases from V and 8 from J, leaving 7 bases between them. The CDR3 loop spans 11 amino acids. The CDR3 DNA sequence: TGTGCCAGCAGCCCCCGGGATGAGCAGTTCTTC. Encoded protein: CASSPRDEQFF.

The chain joins TRBV14 to TRBJ1-5; D is perhaps TRBD1 (5 bases). Germline V gene sequence: CDR1 SGHDN, CDR2 FVKESK. There are 18 residues in the CDR3. V was trimmed by 2 bases and J by 6 bases, leaving 23 bases between them. The CDR3 spells CASSQSPVSSGQGQPQHF. The DNA of the CDR3 is TGTGCCAGCAGCCAATCCCCGGTTAGTTCAGGGCAGGGTCAGCCCCAGCATTTT.

This sequence joins TRBV7-9 and TRBJ2-3; D uncertain. The V and J ends lost 5 bases and 1 base respectively, with 10 bases between them. Germline loops: CDR1 SEHNR, CDR2 FQNEAQ (reference sequence). There are 14 residues in the CDR3. The CDR3 bases are TGTGCCAGCAGCCGAAGAGAGGGCACAGATACGCAGTATTTT. Protein: CASSRREGTDTQYF.

This clone was seen once. The chain uses TRBV2 and TRBJ2-2; no firm D call. Germline lookup yields CDR1 SNHLY and CDR2 FYNNEI. CDR3 length: 14 amino acids. The ends were cut back, 3 bases at V and 4 bases at J, with 9 bases in the middle. CDR3 coding DNA: TGTGCCAGCAGTGATATGCGTGGCACCGGGGAGCTGTTTTTT. It specifies CASSDMRGTGELFF.

The genes are TRBV6-5 and TRBJ1-3; 8 nucleotides line up with TRBD1. This CDR3 comprises 15 residues. J gave up 0 bases and V 6 bases, and 4 bases lay outside the gene matches. Germline CDR1 reads MNHEY; CDR2 reads SVGAGI. The DNA of the CDR3 is TGTGCCAGCAGACGAACAGGGGGCTCTGGAAACACCATATATTTT. Residues: CASRRTGGSGNTIYF.

V gene TRBV2 combines with J gene TRBJ2-1; D call uncertain. The germline V gene has CDR1 SNHLY and CDR2 FYNNEI. V was shortened by 3 bases and J by 3 bases, with 12 bases between the two germline ends. The CDR3 covers 15 residues. Here the CDR3 reads CASSEGPPGYNEQFF. The CDR3 nucleotides are TGTGCCAGCAGTGAGGGCCCCCCCGGCTACAATGAGCAGTTCTTC.

This sequence joins TRBV2 and TRBJ1-2, with a possible D match to TRBD1 (5 bases). The germline V and J ends were trimmed by 3 bases and 4 bases, with 12 bases remaining between them. The CDR3 is made up of 14 amino acids. Germline V gene data show CDR1 as SNHLY and CDR2 as FYNNEI. CDR3 nucleotide sequence: TGTGCCAGCAGTGAGGGGTCGGGGGGCTATGGCTACACCTTC. Its protein is CASSEGSGGYGYTF.

The chain recombines TRBV4-2 with TRBJ2-7; TRBD2 agrees at 7 bases. V lost 4 bases and J lost 3; bases outside the gene matches: 15. CDR3 length equals 17 residues. CDR1 is LGHNA and CDR2 is YNFKEQ in the germline V gene. The CDR3 here is CASSLLPSGGRVYEQYF. The CDR3 nucleotides read TGTGCCAGCAGCCTTCTACCATCGGGCGGGAGAGTCTACGAGCAGTACTTC.

This chain connects TRBV5-8 to TRBJ1-2; 7 bases fit TRBD1. V lost 6 bases, J lost 3 bases, and 8 bases stayed unmatched. The CDR3 totals 14 residues. CDR1 is SGHTS, CDR2 YDEGEE, per germline. The CDR3 sequence: CASILQGSDYGYTF. Written as DNA, the CDR3 is TGTGCCAGCATCTTACAGGGGTCAGACTATGGCTACACCTTC.

The CDR3 DNA reads as TGTGCCAGCAGTGCAACAGGTAGAATGTTCAATCAGCCCCAGCATTTT. This translates into CASSATGRMFNQPQHF. The V gene is TRBV6-1, the J gene TRBJ1-5, with D possibly matching TRBD1 (5 bases). The length of the CDR3 is 16 residues. The germline CDR1 and CDR2 sequences are MNHNS and SASEGT. Between the trimmed V and J ends, which lost 4 bases and 3 bases, there was a span of 16 bases.

The chain couples TRBV25-1 to TRBJ2-5; 10 nucleotides agree with TRBD1. The CDR3 totals 16 residues. Germline CDR1 MGHDK, CDR2 SYGVNS. V shed 2 bases and J 5 bases; nucleotides not matched to a gene: 8. CDR3 DNA: TGTGCCAGCAGTGAACAGGGACAGGGGCCTCGGGAGACCCAGTACTTC. Translating gives CASSEQGQGPRETQYF.

The chain employs TRBV28 and TRBJ2-1; 16 bases line up with TRBD2. The CDR3 loop spans 17 amino acids. Germline values: CDR1 MDHEN, CDR2 SYDVKM. After removal of 6 bases from V and 7 bases from J, the junction contained 9 bases not matched to a gene. CDR3 nucleotides: TGTGCCAGCAGCCCCGGGACTAGCGGGAGGGCCGGGAATGAGCAGTTCTTC. Its translation is CASSPGTSGRAGNEQFF.

This chain links TRBV27 with TRBJ1-1; D unresolved. The CDR3 loop spans 12 amino acids. Germline CDR1 and CDR2: MNHEY and SMNVEV (reference sequence). The V end lost 8 bases, the J end lost 5 bases, and 12 bases lay between the germline ends. CDR3 in amino acids: CASGSGGTEAFF. For the CDR3, the DNA is TGTGCCAGCGGCTCAGGAGGGACTGAAGCTTTCTTT.

The J gene is TRBJ2-3, the V gene TRBV10-1; TRBD2 aligns across 9 bases. Trimming removed 2 bases from V and 2 bases from J; junction bases left unmatched: 8. CDR1 WNHNN and CDR2 SYGVQD come from the germline V gene (reference sequence). The CDR3 totals 17 residues. For the CDR3, the DNA is TGCGCCAGCAGTGAGGGAGTAGCGGGAGTAAACACAGATACGCAGTATTTT. Amino acid sequence: CASSEGVAGVNTDTQYF.

The chain combines TRBV3-1 (or the pseudogene TRBV3-2) with TRBJ2-7, with 9 bases that match TRBD2. Germline CDR1 LGHDT, CDR2 YNNKEL (reference sequence). The CDR3 is 15 residues long. After removal of 1 base from V and 4 bases from J, the junction contained 5 bases not matched to a gene. The CDR3 sequence is CASSQGGGGKYEQYF. The CDR3 bases are TGTGCCAGCAGCCAAGGCGGGGGGGGGAAGTACGAGCAGTACTTC.

The chain recombines TRBV29-1 with TRBJ2-3; D might be TRBD2 (6 bases). The V gene's germline CDR1 is SQVTM and CDR2 ANQGSEA. With 4 bases removed from V and 9 bases from J, the gap between germline ends came to 14 bases. The CDR3 is 12 amino acids. CDR3 sequence: CSVALDRGTQYF. The CDR3 bases are TGCAGCGTTGCCCTGGACCGGGGGACGCAGTATTTT.

J is TRBJ2-3 and V is TRBV18, with D possibly matching TRBD2 (6 bases). V lost 3 bases, J lost 1 base, and 8 bases lay in between. Germline CDR1 KGHSH, CDR2 LQKENI. CDR3 length: 14 amino acids. CDR3 loop: CASSPLARTDTQYF. The CDR3 DNA follows: TGTGCCAGCTCACCCCTAGCGCGCACAGATACGCAGTATTTT.

The V call is TRBV7-9, the J call TRBJ1-3; D may be TRBD1 (5 bases). In germline, CDR1 is SEHNR, CDR2 FQNEAQ (reference sequence). CDR3 size: 15 residues. V lost 5 bases and J lost 4, with 15 bases in between. Written as DNA, the CDR3 is TGTGCCAGCAGCCTGGCGGGACTCCAGGGAAACACCATATATTTT. This codes for CASSLAGLQGNTIYF.

This clone appeared once. CDR3 DNA: TGTGCCAGCAGTTTCCCCCCGGGAGCTTACGAGCAGTACTTC. Its translation is CASSFPPGAYEQYF. V is TRBV28 and J is TRBJ2-7; possible D gene TRBD2, 6 bases. The CDR3 consists of 14 residues. The V gene lost 3 bases and the J gene lost 4 bases, with 13 bases spanning the gap. Per germline, CDR1 MDHEN and CDR2 SYDVKM.

The chain uses TRBV3-1 (or the pseudogene TRBV3-2) and TRBJ2-2; D perhaps matches TRBD1 (6 bases). With 3 bases removed from V and 6 bases from J, the gap between germline ends came to 17 bases. Germline V gene sequence: CDR1 LGHDT, CDR2 YNNKEL (reference sequence). CDR3 size: 16 residues. CDR3: CASSHGRAEGAGELFF. CDR3 nucleotides: TGTGCCAGCAGCCACGGACGGGCCGAGGGGGCCGGGGAGCTGTTTTTT.

V usage is TRBV2 and J usage is TRBJ2-3; 12 nucleotides agree with TRBD1. In germline, CDR1 is SNHLY, CDR2 FYNNEI. With V trimmed by 6 bases and J by 4 bases, 5 bases remained unmatched. The CDR3 consists of 15 residues. The DNA for the CDR3 is TGTGCCAGCAGAGCCCGGGACAGGGGGCCAGATACGCAGTATTTT. Translating it yields CASRARDRGPDTQYF.

The chain joins TRBV18 to TRBJ2-5; D is undetermined. The CDR3 has 16 amino acids. The germline V gene encodes CDR1 KGHSH and CDR2 LQKENI. Trimming pared 0 bases from V and 5 bases from J, leaving 16 bases between. The CDR3 region has the DNA TGTGCCAGCTCACCACCGGAACGCGGAAGGCTGGAGACCCAGTACTTC. It yields the protein CASSPPERGRLETQYF.

This chain links TRBV19 with TRBJ1-3; 9 bases are shared with TRBD1. The CDR3 covers 14 residues. With V trimmed by 11 bases and J by 1 base, 6 bases remained unmatched. CDR1 LNHDA and CDR2 SQIVND come from the germline V gene (reference sequence). The CDR3 sequence: CAVSQGASGNTIYF. The CDR3 DNA follows: TGTGCCGTTTCACAGGGGGCGTCTGGAAACACCATATATTTT.

The CDR3 coding sequence is TGTGCCAGTATTTCCCCTTTGGGCCCTGGAAACACCATATATTTT. Translated, it gives CASISPLGPGNTIYF. The V and J genes are TRBV19 and TRBJ1-3; D uncertain. Trimming pared 7 bases from V and 2 bases from J, leaving 15 bases between. Looked up from germline, CDR1 is LNHDA and CDR2 is SQIVND (reference sequence). There are 15 residues in the CDR3.

V is TRBV7-2 and J is TRBJ1-4; D is perhaps TRBD1 (6 bases). Per germline, CDR1 SGHTA and CDR2 FQGNSA. Trimming pared 2 bases from V and 5 bases from J, leaving 6 bases between. CDR3 size: 13 residues. In nucleotides, the CDR3 is TGTGCCAGCAGCTTAAGGGGGAATGAAAAACTGTTTTTT. Protein product: CASSLRGNEKLFF.

The chain combines TRBV9 with TRBJ2-1; 12 bases are shared with TRBD2. This CDR3 has 18 residues. In germline, CDR1 is SGDLS, CDR2 YYNGEE. After removal of 0 bases from V and 6 bases from J, the junction contained 10 bases not matched to a gene. CDR3 bases: TGTGCCAGCAGCGTAGCAGAGGTGGGACTAGCGGGCTTCAATGAGCAGTTCTTC. As protein: CASSVAEVGLAGFNEQFF.

V is TRBV7-3 and J is TRBJ1-5; tentatively, D is TRBD1 (5 bases). The ends were cut back, 5 bases at V and 4 bases at J, with 36 bases in the middle. Germline V CDR1 and CDR2: SGHTA, FQGTGA. The CDR3 has 22 amino acids. CDR3 residues: CASSPAPPILGGLGLSNQPQHF. DNA of the CDR3: TGTGCCAGCAGCCCCGCTCCGCCAATTTTGGGGGGATTAGGCCTTTCGAATCAGCCCCAGCATTTT.

CDR3 residues: CASSLGELGPTEAFF. The CDR3 bases are TGTGCCAGCAGTTTGGGAGAGTTAGGGCCCACTGAAGCTTTCTTT. The gene calls are TRBV28 and TRBJ1-1, with D unclear. Trimming took 3 bases from V and 4 from J, leaving 15 bases between them. The CDR3 loop spans 15 amino acids. Germline assignment: CDR1 MDHEN and CDR2 SYDVKM.

The rearrangement uses TRBV19 and TRBJ1-1; a possible D gene is TRBD1 (5 bases). Germline V gives CDR1 LNHDA, CDR2 SQIVND (reference sequence). Trimming stripped 5 bases from V and 6 bases from J, with 16 bases between. The CDR3 runs to 14 residues. The CDR3 DNA is TGTGCCAGTAGTCCCCCGGGGGGAAGGGCTGAAGCTTTCTTT. This sequence encodes CASSPPGGRAEAFF. The variable domain in full, completed from reference TRBV19 and TRBJ1-1, reads DGGITQSPKYLFRKEGQNVTLSCEQNLNHDAMYWYRQDPGQGLRLIYYSQIVNDFQKGDIAEGYSVSREKKESFPLTVTSAQKNPTAFYLCASSPPGGRAEAFFGQGTRLTVV.

The chain recombines TRBV29-1 with TRBJ2-1, with 7 bases aligning to TRBD2. Germline CDR1 SQVTM, CDR2 ANQGSEA. After removal of 7 bases from V and 4 bases from J, the junction contained 10 bases not matched to a gene. This CDR3 has 14 amino acids. The CDR3 spells CSASGTTPYNEQFF. Here the CDR3 DNA reads TGCAGCGCCTCCGGGACTACTCCTTACAATGAGCAGTTCTTC.